This T cell receptor beta chain emerged from a study of cytomegalovirus exposure and HLA in healthy donors. Germline CDR1 reads MNHEY; CDR2 reads SVGAGI. The junction had 5 bases not matched to a gene; V was cut back by 3 bases and J by 0 bases. CDR3 length: 16 amino acids. Points on this clone: Its antigen is not identified.

Primers: 60 Vbeta forward and 13 Jbeta reverse. This table comes from immunoSEQ multiplex PCR, and its TCRdb copy is limited to in-frame clones, with some not included. The table lists some 130,000 clones, approximately 84% of them singletons. Findings of the study overall: By a later analysis, the bulk of CMV-associated TCR beta chains appeared HLA-restricted.

The J gene is TRBJ2-3, the V gene TRBV6-5; 8 bases align to TRBD2. Material for sequencing was PBMCs. The origin of this receptor is a middle-aged woman in good health and CMV-seronegative. CDR3 sequence (DNA): TGTGCCAGCAGTTATGCGGCGGGGGGTAGCACAGATACGCAGTATTTT. The encoded protein is CASSYAAGGSTDTQYF.